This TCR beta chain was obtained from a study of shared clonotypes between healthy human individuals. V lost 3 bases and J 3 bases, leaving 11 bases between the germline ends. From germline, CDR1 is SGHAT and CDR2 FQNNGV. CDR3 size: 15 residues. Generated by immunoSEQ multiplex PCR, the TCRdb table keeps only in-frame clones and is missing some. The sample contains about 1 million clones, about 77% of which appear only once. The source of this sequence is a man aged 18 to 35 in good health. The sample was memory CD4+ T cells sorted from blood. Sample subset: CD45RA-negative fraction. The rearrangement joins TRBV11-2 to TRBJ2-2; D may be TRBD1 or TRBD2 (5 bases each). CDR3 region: CASSFFEGYTGELFF. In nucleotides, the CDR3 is TGTGCCAGCAGCTTCTTCGAGGGGTACACCGGGGAGCTGTTTTTT.